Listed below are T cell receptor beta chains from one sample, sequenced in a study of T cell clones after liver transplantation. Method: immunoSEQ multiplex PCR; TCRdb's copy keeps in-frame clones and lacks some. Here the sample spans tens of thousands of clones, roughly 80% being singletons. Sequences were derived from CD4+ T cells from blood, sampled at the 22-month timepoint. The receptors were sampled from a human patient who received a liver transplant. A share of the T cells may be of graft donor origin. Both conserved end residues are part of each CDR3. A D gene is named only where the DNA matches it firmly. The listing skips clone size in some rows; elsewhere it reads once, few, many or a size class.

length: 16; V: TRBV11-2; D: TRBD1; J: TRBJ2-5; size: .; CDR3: CASSSGTGVRQETQYF; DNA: TGTGCCAGCAGCTCCGGGACAGGGGTACGGCAAGAGACCCAGTACTTC
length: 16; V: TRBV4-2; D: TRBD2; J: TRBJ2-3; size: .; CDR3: CASSQGLAGGPDTQYF; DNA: TGTGCCAGCAGCCAAGGGCTAGCGGGGGGGCCAGATACGCAGTATTTT
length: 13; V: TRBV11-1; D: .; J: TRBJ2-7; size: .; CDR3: CASSQDFSYEQYF; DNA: TGTGCCAGCAGCCAGGACTTTTCCTACGAGCAGTACTTC
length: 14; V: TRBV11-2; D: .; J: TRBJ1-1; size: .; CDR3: CASSLVPLNTEAFF; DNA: TGTGCCAGCAGCTTAGTGCCTCTGAACACTGAAGCTTTCTTT
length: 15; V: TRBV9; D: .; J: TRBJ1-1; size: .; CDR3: CASSVGSGSNTEAFF; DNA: TGTGCCAGCAGCGTAGGGTCAGGTTCGAACACTGAAGCTTTCTTT
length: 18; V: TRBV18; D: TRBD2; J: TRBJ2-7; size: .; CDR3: CASSPRPGTSGTKYEQYF; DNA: TGTGCCAGCTCACCACGTCCCGGGACTAGCGGGACAAAGTACGAGCAGTACTTC
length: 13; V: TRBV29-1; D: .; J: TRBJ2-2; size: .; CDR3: CSVSWGFTGELFF; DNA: TGCAGCGTCTCATGGGGGTTCACCGGGGAGCTGTTTTTT
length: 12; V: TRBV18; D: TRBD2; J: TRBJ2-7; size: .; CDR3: CASSGLADEQYF; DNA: TGTGCCAGCTCTGGACTAGCGGACGAGCAGTACTTC
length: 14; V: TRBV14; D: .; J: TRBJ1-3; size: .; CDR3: CASSQALLGNTIYF; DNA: TGTGCCAGCAGCCAAGCCCTTCTTGGAAACACCATATATTTT
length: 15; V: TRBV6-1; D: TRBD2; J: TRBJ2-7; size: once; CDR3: CASRALAGFSYEQYF; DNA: TGTGCCAGCAGAGCGCTAGCGGGGTTCTCCTACGAGCAGTACTTC
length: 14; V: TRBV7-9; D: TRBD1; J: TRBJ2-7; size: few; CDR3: CASSPQTGFNEQYF; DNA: TGTGCCAGCAGCCCCCAGACAGGGTTTAACGAGCAGTACTTC
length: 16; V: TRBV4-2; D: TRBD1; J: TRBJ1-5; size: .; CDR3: CASSPTSDRGPQPQHF; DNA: TGTGCCAGCAGCCCAACCTCTGACAGGGGTCCTCAGCCCCAGCATTTT
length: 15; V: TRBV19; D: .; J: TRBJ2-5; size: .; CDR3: CASSIRSGRQEIQYF; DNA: TGTGCCAGTAGTATAAGGAGCGGTCGCCAAGAGATCCAGTACTTC
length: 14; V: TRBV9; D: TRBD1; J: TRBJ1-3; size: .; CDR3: CASSQGAEGNTIYF; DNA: TGTGCCAGCAGCCAGGGGGCAGAAGGAAACACCATATATTTT
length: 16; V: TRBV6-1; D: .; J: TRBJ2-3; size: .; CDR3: CASSEQTPRNLDTQYF; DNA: TGTGCCAGCAGTGAACAGACTCCTCGAAACTTAGATACGCAGTATTTT
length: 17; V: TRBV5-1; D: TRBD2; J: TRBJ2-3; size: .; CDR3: CASSLRRLAGFKDTQYF; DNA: TGCGCCAGCAGCTTGCGGCGACTAGCGGGGTTTAAAGATACGCAGTATTTT
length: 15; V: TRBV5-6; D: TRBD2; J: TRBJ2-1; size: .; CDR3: CASSLSGRVGNEQFF; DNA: TGTGCCAGCAGCTTGAGCGGGAGGGTGGGCAATGAGCAGTTCTTC
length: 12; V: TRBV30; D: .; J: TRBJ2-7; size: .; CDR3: CAWNTGGDSQYF; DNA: TGTGCCTGGAACACAGGGGGGGACTCCCAGTACTTC
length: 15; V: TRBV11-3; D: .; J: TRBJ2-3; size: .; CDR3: CASSTRDGTTDTQYF; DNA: TGTGCCAGCAGCACCCGGGACGGAACCACAGATACGCAGTATTTT
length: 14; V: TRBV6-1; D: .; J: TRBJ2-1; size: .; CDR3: CASSGPGTNNEQFF; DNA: TGTGCCAGCAGTGGCCCGGGGACAAACAATGAGCAGTTCTTC
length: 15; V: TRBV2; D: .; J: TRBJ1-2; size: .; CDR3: CASRILDTANYGYTF; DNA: TGTGCCAGCAGGATCCTTGACACCGCTAACTATGGCTACACCTTC
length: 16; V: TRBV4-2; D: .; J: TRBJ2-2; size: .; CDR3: CASSQDGRVDAGELFF; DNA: TGTGCCAGCAGCCAAGACGGCAGGGTGGATGCCGGGGAGCTGTTTTTT
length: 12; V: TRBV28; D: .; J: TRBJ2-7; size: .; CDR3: CASLGGWDEQYF; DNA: TGTGCCAGCCTGGGGGGCTGGGACGAGCAGTACTTC
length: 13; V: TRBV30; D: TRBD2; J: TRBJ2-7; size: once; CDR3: CAWRDGLAGEQYF; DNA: TGTGCCTGGAGGGACGGACTAGCGGGCGAGCAGTACTTC
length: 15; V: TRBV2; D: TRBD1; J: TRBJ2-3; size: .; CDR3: CASSRAGTGSDTQYF; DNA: TGTGCCAGCAGTCGAGCCGGGACAGGGTCAGATACGCAGTATTTT
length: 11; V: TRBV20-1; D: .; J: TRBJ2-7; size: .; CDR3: CSAEGAYEQYF; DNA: TGCAGTGCCGAAGGTGCCTACGAGCAGTACTTC
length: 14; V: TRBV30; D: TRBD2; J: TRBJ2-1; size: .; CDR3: CAWKTSGSPNEQFF; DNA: TGTGCCTGGAAAACTAGCGGGAGCCCCAATGAGCAGTTCTTC
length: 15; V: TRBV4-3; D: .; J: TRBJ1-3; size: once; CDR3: CASSPSAISGNTIYF; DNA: TGCGCCAGCAGCCCCTCAGCGATCTCTGGAAACACCATATATTTT
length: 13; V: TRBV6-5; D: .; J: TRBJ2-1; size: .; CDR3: CASSYSIEDEQFF; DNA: TGTGCCAGCAGTTACTCGATCGAGGATGAGCAGTTCTTC
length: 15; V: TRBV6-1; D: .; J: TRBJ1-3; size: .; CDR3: CASSVSGASGNTIYF; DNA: TGTGCCAGCAGTGTTTCGGGGGCATCAGGAAACACCATATATTTT
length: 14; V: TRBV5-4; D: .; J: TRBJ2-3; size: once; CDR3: CASSRGRGTDTQYF; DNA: TGTGCCAGCAGCAGGGGTAGAGGGACAGATACGCAGTATTTT
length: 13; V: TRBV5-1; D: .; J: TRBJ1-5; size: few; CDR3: CASSLADGQPQHF; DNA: TGCGCCAGCAGCTTGGCCGACGGTCAGCCCCAGCATTTT